These T cell receptor beta chains were read from a single sample in a study of T cell responses to AZD1222 COVID-19 vaccine. The repertoire was sequenced with immunoSEQ multiplex PCR; TCRdb's copy has only in-frame clones and lacks some. This sample carries roughly 160,000 clones, 90% of them seen once, and the ten largest clones take 1.5%. The input for sequencing was peripheral blood, taken on day 0 of AZD1222 vaccination. These receptors came from an adult in good health. The CDR3 runs from the conserved cysteine through the conserved F or W. The D gene is left open where the match is weak.

13,NA,TRBJ1-2,TRBV29-1,CSVVDGANYGYTF
13,TRBD1,TRBJ2-7,TRBV7-2,CASSSGQPYEQYF
13,NA,TRBJ1-2,TRBV24-1,CATSAGNPYGYTF
18,NA,TRBJ2-6,TRBV21-1,CASSKGVGGISGANVLTF
17,TRBD1,TRBJ2-7,TRBV7-8,CASSLVVGTGMSYEQYF
13,NA,TRBJ1-5,TRBV28,CASSLEGSQPQHF
14,TRBD2,TRBJ2-1,TRBV6-5,CASSYGLAGNEQFF
12,NA,TRBJ2-2,TRBV7-8,CASSRLNGELFF
16,NA,TRBJ1-1,TRBV6-5,CASSYSYRAQNTEAFF
16,TRBD1,TRBJ1-6,TRBV11-2,CASSRLRDSKISPLHF
15,NA,TRBJ1-2,TRBV4-1,CASSQDSNPYYGYTF
14,TRBD1,TRBJ1-4,TRBV28,CASRGTGQDEKLFF
17,NA,TRBJ1-1,TRBV28,CASSLYPSEGLNTEAFF
13,NA,TRBJ2-3,TRBV7-8,CASASWVPDTQYF
14,NA,TRBJ1-3,TRBV7-3,CASSLQGSGNTIYF
17,TRBD2,TRBJ2-1,TRBV7-3,CASSLSSGGGSYNEQFF
17,TRBD2,TRBJ2-7,TRBV18,CASSPQGTRGITYEQYF
15,NA,TRBJ1-3,TRBV11-2,CASSLVGGSGNTIYF
18,NA,TRBJ2-1,TRBV6-2/TRBV6-3,CASSYTSHVFLGANEQFF
13,NA,TRBJ2-5,TRBV27,CASSLITGKTQYF
15,NA,TRBJ1-1,TRBV24-1,CATSDSRLMNTEAFF
16,TRBD1,TRBJ2-1,TRBV28,CASSQTGQKVNNEQFF
15,NA,TRBJ1-3,TRBV25-1,CASSGKQGAGNTIYF
14,NA,TRBJ2-2,TRBV10-2,CASKEQGDTGELFF
14,TRBD1,TRBJ2-7,TRBV7-3,CASSSKGTGSEQYF
15,TRBD1,TRBJ1-5,TRBV6-5,CASSYLGQGNQPQHF
15,NA,TRBJ1-2,TRBV7-9,CASSLYTRSPDGYTF
17,NA,TRBJ1-3,TRBV4-2,CASSQDKTVFTGNTIYF
14,TRBD1,TRBJ2-7,TRBV7-3,CASSGTGVPGEQYF
14,NA,TRBJ1-2,TRBV29-1,CSVPLGGGGYGYTF
14,NA,TRBJ2-7,TRBV3-1/TRBV3-2,CASSLEGAYYEQYF
13,TRBD1,TRBJ2-7,TRBV6-5,CASPGQNSYEQYF
13,TRBD1,TRBJ2-7,TRBV9,CASSLGTGSEQYF
14,NA,TRBJ2-5,TRBV7-2,CASSFQGGGETQYF
15,NA,TRBJ1-4,TRBV5-4,CASSPGGTTNEKLFF
15,NA,TRBJ1-2,TRBV7-9,CASSGGRGKHYGYTF
12,NA,TRBJ1-1,TRBV28,CASSFSGPEAFF
13,TRBD1,TRBJ1-1,TRBV12-3/TRBV12-4,CASMRGLDTEAFF